The 21 T cell receptor beta chains listed next were all sequenced from one sample in a study of blood T cell repertoires in COVID-19. Sequencing was performed with immunoSEQ multiplex PCR; in TCRdb, only in-frame clones are kept and a portion is missing. The sample shows about 200,000 clones, approximately 78% of them seen only once. Sample: peripheral blood. Every receptor here comes from a woman older than 75 with acute or convalescent COVID-19.

The V gene is TRBV4-1, the J gene TRBJ1-4, with 8 bases identical to TRBD1. CDR1 is MGHRA, CDR2 YSYEKL, per germline. The CDR3 totals 18 residues. V shed 0 bases and J 0 bases; nucleotides not matched to a gene: 6. The CDR3 reads CASSQENRGRATNEKLFF. CDR3 in DNA: TGCGCCAGCAGCCAAGAAAACAGGGGGAGGGCAACTAATGAAAAACTGTTTTTT.

This CDR3 reads CASLGQTNTEAFF. The DNA for the CDR3 is TGTGCCAGCTTGGGACAGACGAACACTGAAGCTTTCTTT. The V gene is TRBV11-3, the J gene TRBJ1-1; TRBD1 aligns across 7 bases. The CDR3 consists of 13 residues. The J segment lost 1 base and the V segment lost 8 bases, leaving 4 bases of the junction unmatched. Germline-derived CDR1 and CDR2 are SGHNT and YENEEA.

V gene TRBV24-1 combines with J gene TRBJ1-4, with 8 positions matching TRBD1. Germline V gene data show CDR1 as KGHDR and CDR2 as SFDVKD. J gave up 8 bases and V 4 bases, and 8 bases lay outside the gene matches. CDR3 length: 15 amino acids. The DNA for the CDR3 is TGTGCCACCAGTGAGGCCGGACAGGGCGGCGAAAAACTGTTTTTT. It is translated as CATSEAGQGGEKLFF.

This clone came up a few times. This chain links TRBV28 with TRBJ1-3, with D unresolved. CDR1 and CDR2 from the germline V gene are MDHEN and SYDVKM. The germline V and J ends were trimmed by 5 bases and 2 bases, with 10 bases remaining between them. This CDR3 comprises 14 residues. CDR3 nucleotide sequence: TGTGCCAGCAGTGGGCCTGAAACTGGAAACACCATATATTTT. This gives the protein CASSGPETGNTIYF.

This clone was detected once. The CDR3 loop is CASSLLGQREKLFF. The CDR3, as DNA: TGTGCCAGCAGTTTACTCGGACAGCGCGAAAAACTGTTTTTT. This chain links TRBV28 with TRBJ1-4; maybe TRBD1 (6 bases). The germline V gene encodes CDR1 MDHEN and CDR2 SYDVKM. CDR3 length equals 14 residues. The ends were cut back, 2 bases at V and 8 bases at J, with 12 bases in the middle.

The chain recombines TRBV30 with TRBJ1-6; 7 nucleotides match TRBD1. The CDR3 sequence is 15 residues long. V dropped 5 bases and J dropped 5; count of bases not matched to a gene: 9. Germline CDR1 reads GTSNPN; CDR2 reads SVGIG (reference sequence). The CDR3 is CAWSTAGQHNSPLHF. Here the CDR3 DNA reads TGTGCCTGGTCGACGGCGGGACAGCATAATTCACCCCTCCACTTT.

The chain links TRBV19 to TRBJ2-4, with 10 positions matching TRBD1. CDR3 length equals 17 residues. The J segment lost 4 bases and the V segment lost 6 bases, leaving 12 bases of the junction unmatched. From germline, CDR1 is LNHDA and CDR2 SQIVND (reference sequence). CDR3 nucleotides: TGTGCCAGTAGCCCCCGGATGGGACAGGGGACGAAAAACATTCAGTACTTC. It specifies CASSPRMGQGTKNIQYF.

This chain links TRBV5-1 with TRBJ1-5; 9 bases map to TRBD1. Unmatched junction bases numbered 2, after V lost 0 bases and J lost 7 bases. Germline V gene lookup returns CDR1 SGHRS and CDR2 YFSETQ. This CDR3 has 14 amino acids. The CDR3 here is CASSLGQGGQPQHF. The CDR3 nucleotides are TGCGCCAGCAGCTTGGGACAGGGGGGGCAGCCCCAGCATTTT. The full variable domain, in which reference TRBV5-1 and TRBJ1-5 provide the parts outside the CDR3, is KAGVTQTPRYLIKTRGQQVTLSCSPISGHRSVSWYQQTPGQGLQFLFEYFSETQRNKGNFPGRFSGRQFSNSRSEMNVSTLELGDSALYLCASSLGQGGQPQHFGDGTRLSIL.

The rearrangement joins TRBV28 to TRBJ2-7, with D unresolved. V lost 5 bases, J lost 4 bases, and 15 bases lay in between. The CDR3 sequence is 14 residues long. Looked up from germline, CDR1 is MDHEN and CDR2 is SYDVKM. In DNA, the CDR3 is TGTGCCAGCAGTGCGGCCGGGTCCTTATACGAGCAGTACTTC. Translation gives CASSAAGSLYEQYF.

V usage is TRBV6-2 or TRBV6-3 and J usage is TRBJ1-5, with D possibly TRBD1 on 6 matching bases. CDR1 is MNHEY and CDR2 is SVGEGT in the germline V gene. The CDR3 runs to 16 residues. V was shortened by 5 bases and J by 1 base, with 15 bases between the two germline ends. The CDR3 DNA follows: TGTGCCAGCAGTCGAACAGGGCTTTCCAGCAATCAGCCCCAGCATTTT. Protein: CASSRTGLSSNQPQHF.

Many counts were recorded for this clone. The V call is TRBV2, the J call TRBJ2-7, with D perhaps TRBD1 (6 bases). Trimming pared 6 bases from V and 0 bases from J, leaving 12 bases between. CDR1 and CDR2 from the germline V gene are SNHLY and FYNNEI. The CDR3 runs 14 residues. The CDR3 loop reads CASRLQGSSYEQYF. The DNA for the CDR3 is TGTGCCAGCAGACTCCAGGGGTCCTCCTACGAGCAGTACTTC.

The rearrangement links TRBV6-2 or TRBV6-3 to TRBJ2-7, with 9 bases lining up with TRBD2. This CDR3 has 15 amino acids. Germline assignment: CDR1 MNHEY and CDR2 SVGEGT. V gave up 4 bases and J gave up 4 bases; unmatched junction bases: 8. The CDR3 reads CASSLGAGGLYEQYF. CDR3 in DNA: TGTGCCAGCAGTTTGGGGGCGGGAGGGCTATACGAGCAGTACTTC.

This clone occurred once. The chain recombines TRBV7-2 with TRBJ2-3; D may be TRBD2 (7 bases). The V end lost 5 bases, the J end lost 7 bases, and 19 bases lay between the germline ends. Germline-derived CDR1 and CDR2 are SGHTA and FQGNSA. CDR3 length: 15 residues. The CDR3 loop reads CASSPSGGAGNTQYF. In DNA form, the CDR3 reads TGTGCCAGCAGCCCTAGTGGGGGGGCCGGAAATACGCAGTATTTT.

The chain couples TRBV5-6 to TRBJ2-7; possibly TRBD2 for D (6 bases). The germline V and J ends were trimmed by 1 base and 0 bases, with 11 bases remaining between them. Germline loops: CDR1 SGHDT, CDR2 YYEEEE. The CDR3 spans 15 residues. CDR3 residues: CASSLSAGLSYEQYF. The CDR3 region has the DNA TGTGCCAGCAGCTTGAGTGCGGGACTCTCCTACGAGCAGTACTTC.

The gene calls are TRBV30 and TRBJ2-1; 9 bases match TRBD2. V shed 0 bases and J 2 bases; nucleotides not matched to a gene: 14. Looked up from germline, CDR1 is GTSNPN and CDR2 is SVGIG (reference sequence). CDR3 length: 19 residues. This CDR3 reads CAWSVNGLAGVSPYNEQFF. The CDR3 DNA follows: TGTGCCTGGAGTGTAAACGGGTTAGCGGGAGTATCCCCCTACAATGAGCAGTTCTTC.

DNA of the CDR3: TGTGCCAGCAGCGTAGATCCAGGGCAAGAGACCCAGTACTTC. Translated, it gives CASSVDPGQETQYF. The chain couples TRBV9 to TRBJ2-5; possibly TRBD1 for D (5 bases). Trimming left V 0 bases short and J 2 bases short, with 8 bases between. CDR1 and CDR2 (germline): SGDLS, YYNGEE. The CDR3 is made up of 14 amino acids.

The chain is built from TRBV30 and TRBJ1-5; 9 nucleotides line up with TRBD1. The CDR3 length is 14 residues. Germline-derived CDR1 and CDR2 are GTSNPN and SVGIG (reference sequence). The V segment lost 3 bases and the J segment 3 bases; nucleotides outside the gene matches: 3. CDR3 sequence: CAWRGTGNNQPQHF. The DNA of the CDR3 is TGTGCCTGGAGGGGGACAGGGAACAATCAGCCCCAGCATTTT.

V and J are TRBV7-9 and TRBJ2-3, with 7 bases aligning to TRBD2. Losses at the gene ends were 5 bases for V and 0 bases for J; bases not matched to a gene: 8. This CDR3 spans 16 amino acids. From germline, CDR1 is SEHNR and CDR2 FQNEAQ (reference sequence). CDR3 loop: CASSPWLAESTDTQYF. Here the CDR3 DNA reads TGTGCCAGCAGCCCTTGGCTAGCGGAAAGCACAGATACGCAGTATTTT.

This clone is a singleton in its sample. The J gene is TRBJ2-2, the V gene TRBV29-1; the match to TRBD2 covers 11 bases. The V segment lost 3 bases and the J segment 6 bases; nucleotides outside the gene matches: 3. The CDR3 is made up of 14 amino acids. Germline V gene data show CDR1 as SQVTM and CDR2 as ANQGSEA. The CDR3 nucleotides read TGCAGCGTTGAGAAACTAGCGGGAGCCGGGGAGCTGTTTTTT. Its translation is CSVEKLAGAGELFF.

V gene TRBV18 combines with J gene TRBJ2-3; the D gene is possibly TRBD1 (5 bases). Per the germline V gene, CDR1 is KGHSH and CDR2 is LQKENI. The CDR3 spans 13 residues. V lost 2 bases, J lost 4 bases, and 7 bases lay in between. The CDR3 coding sequence is TGTGCCAGCTCACCAGGGGCGTCAGATACGCAGTATTTT. Translating it yields CASSPGASDTQYF. The entire variable domain, with the rest obtained from reference TRBV18 and TRBJ2-3, is as follows: NAGVMQNPRHLVRRRGQEARLRCSPMKGHSHVYWYRQLPEEGLKFMVYLQKENIIDESGMPKERFSAEFPKEGPSILRIQQVVRGDSAAYFCASSPGASDTQYFGPGTRLTVL.

The chain is built from TRBV13 and TRBJ2-2; TRBD2 agrees at 7 bases. Germline V gene lookup returns CDR1 PRHDT and CDR2 FYEKMQ (reference sequence). Trimming at V came to 2 bases and at J to 2 bases, leaving 5 bases not matched to a gene. This CDR3 is built from 16 residues. CDR3 region: CASSLNPGGNTGELFF. CDR3 sequence (DNA): TGTGCCAGCAGCTTAAATCCGGGAGGTAACACCGGGGAGCTGTTTTTT.